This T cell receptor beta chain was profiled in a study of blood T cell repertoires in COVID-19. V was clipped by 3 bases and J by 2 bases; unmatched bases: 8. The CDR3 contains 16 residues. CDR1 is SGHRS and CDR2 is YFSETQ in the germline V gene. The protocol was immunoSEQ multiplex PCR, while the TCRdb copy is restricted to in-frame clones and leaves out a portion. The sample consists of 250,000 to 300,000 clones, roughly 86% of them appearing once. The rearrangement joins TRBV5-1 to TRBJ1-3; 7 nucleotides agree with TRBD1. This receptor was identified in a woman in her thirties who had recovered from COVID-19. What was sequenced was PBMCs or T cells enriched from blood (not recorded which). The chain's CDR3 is CASSSQTGPTGNTIYF. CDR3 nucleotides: TGCGCCAGCAGCTCCCAGACAGGGCCAACTGGAAACACCATATATTTT.